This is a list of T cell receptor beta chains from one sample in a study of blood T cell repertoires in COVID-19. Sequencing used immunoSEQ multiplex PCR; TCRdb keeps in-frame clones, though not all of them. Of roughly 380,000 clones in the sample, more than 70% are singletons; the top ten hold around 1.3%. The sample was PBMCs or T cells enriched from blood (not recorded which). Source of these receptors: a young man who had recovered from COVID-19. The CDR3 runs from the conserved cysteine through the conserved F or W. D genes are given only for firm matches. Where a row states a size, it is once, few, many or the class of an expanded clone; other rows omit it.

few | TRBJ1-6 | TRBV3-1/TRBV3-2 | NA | CASSQARSWSPLHF | TGTGCCAGCAGCCAAGCGCGTTCGTGGTCACCCCTCCACTTT
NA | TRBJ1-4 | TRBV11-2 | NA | CASSFPAEANEKLFF | TGTGCCAGCAGCTTTCCTGCAGAAGCTAATGAAAAACTGTTTTTT
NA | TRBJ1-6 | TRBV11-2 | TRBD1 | CASSSRQGAESPLHF | TGTGCCAGCAGCTCCCGACAGGGGGCTGAATCACCCCTCCACTTT
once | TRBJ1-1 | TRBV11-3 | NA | CASSPPGWGETEAFF | TGTGCCAGCAGCCCCCCGGGGTGGGGAGAGACTGAAGCTTTCTTT
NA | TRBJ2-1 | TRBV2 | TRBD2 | CASRPGTAGTSEYRNEQFF | TGTGCCAGCAGACCCGGGACAGCCGGGACTAGCGAATACCGCAATGAGCAGTTCTTC
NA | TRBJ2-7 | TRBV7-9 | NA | CASSFDSSYEQYF | TGTGCCAGCAGCTTCGACAGTTCCTACGAGCAGTACTTC
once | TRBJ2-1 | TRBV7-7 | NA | CASSKNTEVHEQFF | TGTGCCAGCAGCAAGAATACCGAGGTCCATGAGCAGTTCTTC
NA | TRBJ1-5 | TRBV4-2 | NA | CASSQEYGVQNQPQHF | TGTGCCAGCAGCCAAGAATACGGAGTTCAAAATCAGCCCCAGCATTTT
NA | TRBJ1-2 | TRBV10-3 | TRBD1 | CAISLGTGEGSCLF | TGTGCCATCAGCCTAGGGACAGGGGAAGGGAGTTGCCTCTTC
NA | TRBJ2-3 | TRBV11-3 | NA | CASSLRKGPLYHADTQYF | TGTGCCAGCAGCTTAAGGAAGGGGCCCCTCTACCACGCAGATACGCAGTATTTT
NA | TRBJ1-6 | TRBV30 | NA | CAWRADWTGNSPLHF | TGTGCCTGGAGAGCCGATTGGACGGGGAATTCACCCCTCCACTTT
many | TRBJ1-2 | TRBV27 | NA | CASSLSTVKDGYTF | TGTGCCAGCAGTTTATCGACTGTTAAAGATGGCTACACCTTC
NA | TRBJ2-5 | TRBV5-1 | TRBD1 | CASSHGTAKETQYF | TGCGCCAGCAGCCACGGGACAGCAAAAGAGACCCAGTACTTC
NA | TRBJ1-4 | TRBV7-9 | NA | CASSLPQGRDEKLFF | TGTGCCAGCAGCCTCCCCCAAGGTCGGGATGAAAAACTGTTTTTT
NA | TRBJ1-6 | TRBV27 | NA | CASTQGSYNSPLHF | TGTGCCAGCACGCAGGGGTCCTATAATTCACCCCTCCACTTT
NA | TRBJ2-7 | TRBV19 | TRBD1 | CASQRGQGDSYEQYF | TGTGCCAGCCAACGGGGACAGGGCGACTCCTACGAGCAGTACTTC
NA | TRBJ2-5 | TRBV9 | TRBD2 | CASSNGGSGGTQETQYF | TGTGCCAGCAGCAACGGAGGGAGCGGGGGTACTCAAGAGACCCAGTACTTC
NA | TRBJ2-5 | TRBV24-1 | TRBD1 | CATRTGGWETQYF | TGTGCCACCAGGACAGGGGGCTGGGAGACCCAGTACTTC
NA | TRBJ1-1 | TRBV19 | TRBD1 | CASSISGTGRTEAFF | TGTGCCAGTAGTATTAGCGGGACAGGGAGGACTGAAGCTTTCTTT
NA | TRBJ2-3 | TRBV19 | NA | CASRMGASTDTQYF | TGTGCCAGCCGGATGGGGGCTAGCACAGATACGCAGTATTTT
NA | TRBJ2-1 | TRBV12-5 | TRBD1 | CASGWMGQGSYNEQFF | TGTGCTAGTGGTTGGATGGGACAGGGGTCGTACAATGAGCAGTTCTTC
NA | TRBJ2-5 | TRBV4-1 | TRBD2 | CASRASGALQETQYF | TGCGCCAGCAGGGCTAGCGGGGCCCTCCAAGAGACCCAGTACTTC
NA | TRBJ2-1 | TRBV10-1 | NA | CASSESSGSSYNEQFF | TGCGCCAGCAGTGAGTCCAGCGGTAGCTCCTACAATGAGCAGTTCTTC
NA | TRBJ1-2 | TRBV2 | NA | CASIRLAGSGNYGYTF | TGTGCCAGTATACGACTTGCGGGTAGCGGAAACTATGGCTACACCTTC
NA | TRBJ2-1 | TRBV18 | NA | CASSPVAGTGYNEQFF | TGTGCCAGCTCACCAGTTGCGGGGACGGGATACAATGAGCAGTTCTTC
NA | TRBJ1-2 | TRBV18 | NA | CASSPGSPNGHTF | TGTGCCAGCTCACCGGGCAGCCCGAATGGCCACACCTTC